Given below is one T cell receptor beta chain in context. The antigen is unknown. Germline V gives CDR1 SEHNR, CDR2 FQNEAQ (reference sequence). Deletions cut 4 bases from V and 4 bases from J, with 10 bases between. The CDR3 is 14 amino acids. These data are taken from a study of memory CD4+ T cells and cytomegalovirus serostatus. The wider study: Of the healthy Belgian adults, several were CMV seropositive and about two dozen seronegative.

Measured with immunoSEQ multiplex PCR; TCRdb has only the in-frame clones, and not every one. The table lists around 25,000 clones, 76% of them singletons. Single viable CD3+CD4+CD8-CD45RO+ cells were sorted as the memory CD4+ T cells. Donors' CMV status reflects serum IgG against pp150, pp28, p38, p52. Notes on the study in general: Repertoires predicted CMV serostatus with median bootstrapped AUC of about 0.96. About 40% of the 164 known CMV-associated TCRbeta sequences appeared in CD4+ memory.

The sequencing sample was made of memory CD4+ T cells from blood. The chain couples TRBV7-9 to TRBJ1-4; D perhaps matches TRBD1 (5 bases). This TCR was sampled from an adult in good health and CMV-seronegative. The CDR3 loop reads CASSSHRSNEKLFF. CDR3 nucleotide sequence: TGTGCCAGCAGCTCCCACAGGAGTAATGAAAAACTGTTTTTT.